This T cell receptor (beta chain) was sequenced during a study of T cell responses to AZD1222 COVID-19 vaccine. Some clones are missing from TCRdb's copy, which holds only in-frame ones; the method was immunoSEQ multiplex PCR. The sample records approximately 190,000 clones, over 85% being singletons. CDR3 length: 15 amino acids. The germline V gene has CDR1 LNHDA and CDR2 SQIVND (reference sequence). V was clipped by 7 bases and J by 0 bases; unmatched bases: 7. The V gene is TRBV19, the J gene TRBJ2-3; 7 nucleotides line up with TRBD2. Sequenced here: peripheral blood, sampled 28 days after the second dose of the MenACWY control vaccine. The receptor was isolated from an adult who received the MenACWY meningococcal vaccine as a control. The CDR3 DNA reads TGTGCCAGTACAATGGGAGGGACTAGCACAGATACGCAGTATTTT. Translating it yields CASTMGGTSTDTQYF.